What follows are 29 T cell receptor beta chains derived from one specimen sequenced in a study of T-cell memory formation after mild COVID-19. TCRdb ran MiXCR on the 5' RACE reads and lists one entry per CDR3 protein. This sample has about 210,000 distinct CDR3 sequences; 27% occur once, and the top ten carry over 10%. The sequencing sample was made of PBMCs or a T cell subset sorted from them (not recorded which). The receptors shown here come from an adult woman who had mild COVID-19 (a few samples of this study predate the infection). Cell type and time point are not known.

The chain joins TRBV6-2 or TRBV6-3 to TRBJ1-2; no clear D. Germline loops: CDR1 MNHEY, CDR2 SVGEGT. V was shortened by 6 bases and J by 8 bases, with 19 bases between the two germline ends. This CDR3 has 14 amino acids. The CDR3 reads CASSPGQTSEGYTF. In DNA form, the CDR3 reads TGTGCCAGCAGCCCGGGCCAGACTTCGGAAGGCTACACCTTC.

This clonotype was observed a few times. The chain employs TRBV28 and TRBJ1-1; D possibly corresponds to TRBD1 (5 bases). This CDR3 has 19 amino acids. CDR1 is MDHEN, CDR2 SYDVKM, per germline. The V and J ends lost 7 bases and 0 bases respectively, with 27 bases between them. CDR3 in amino acids: CASKVWGGRTKGVNTEAFF. In DNA form, the CDR3 reads TGTGCCAGCAAGGTCTGGGGTGGGCGCACGAAAGGGGTGAACACTGAAGCTTTCTTT.

This clonotype has a handful of counts. The V and J genes are TRBV18 and TRBJ2-7; 7 bases agree with TRBD2. The CDR3 length is 16 residues. The junction had 11 bases not matched to a gene; V was cut back by 3 bases and J by 3 bases. CDR1 is KGHSH and CDR2 is LQKENI in the germline V gene. This chain's CDR3 is CASSPTTTSRYYEQYF. The CDR3, as DNA: TGTGCCAGCTCACCCACGACGACTAGCAGATACTACGAGCAGTACTTC.

The chain combines TRBV20-1 with TRBJ1-2; TRBD1 aligns across 10 bases. This CDR3 is built from 16 residues. Germline V gene data show CDR1 as DFQATT and CDR2 as SNEGSKA (reference sequence). Trimming removed 1 base from V and 4 bases from J; junction bases left unmatched: 9. CDR3 in amino acids: CSARAGTGVGAYGYTF. CDR3 nucleotides: TGCAGTGCTAGAGCCGGGACAGGGGTGGGGGCCTATGGCTACACCTTC.

The chain employs TRBV11-2 and TRBJ1-4; 9 bases are a match to TRBD1. The CDR3 covers 13 residues. V dropped 3 bases and J dropped 10; count of bases not matched to a gene: 3. The germline V gene encodes CDR1 SGHAT and CDR2 FQNNGV. The CDR3 is CASSLDRGRKLFF. CDR3 nucleotides: TGTGCCAGCAGCTTGGACAGGGGCAGAAAACTGTTTTTT.

Remarks on this clonotype: A much more abundant neighbour one base away suggests this may be a read error. This rearrangement joins TRBV7-2 to TRBJ1-5; D is uncertain. The V gene lost 5 bases and the J gene lost 4 bases, with 12 bases spanning the gap. The CDR3 extends over 14 amino acids. CDR1 and CDR2 from the germline V gene are SGHTA and FQGNSA. The CDR3 loop reads CASSDGEANQPQHF. The CDR3 DNA follows: TGTGCCAGCAGCGACGGGGAGGCAAATCAGCCCCAGCATTTT.

This clonotype has just a few counts. CDR3 sequence: CASSLGGVTEAFF. In nucleotides, the CDR3 is TGTGCCAGCAGTTTAGGGGGCGTCACTGAAGCTTTCTTT. The V call is TRBV12-3 or TRBV12-4, the J call TRBJ1-1; possibly TRBD1 for D (5 bases). This CDR3 spans 13 amino acids. V lost 1 base and J lost 4, with 7 bases in between.

The chain uses TRBV7-2 and TRBJ1-1; tentative D call: TRBD1 (5 bases). This CDR3 is built from 14 residues. V lost 5 bases and J 1 base, leaving 11 bases between the germline ends. CDR1 is SGHTA, CDR2 FQGNSA, per germline. The CDR3 loop reads CASSGAGGNTEAFF. The DNA of the CDR3 is TGTGCCAGCAGCGGGGCGGGTGGGAACACTGAAGCTTTCTTT.

The V and J genes are TRBV5-5 and TRBJ2-7, with 9 nucleotides matching TRBD1. CDR1 and CDR2 from the germline V gene are SGHKS and YYEKEE (reference sequence). The CDR3 covers 15 residues. J was trimmed by 3 bases and V by 7 bases; bases with no gene match: 11. CDR3 loop: CASGRQGVLNYEQYF. The CDR3 coding sequence is TGTGCCAGCGGCCGACAGGGGGTCTTAAACTACGAGCAGTACTTC. Full variable domain (outside the CDR3, taken from reference TRBV5-5 and TRBJ2-7): DAGVTQSPTHLIKTRGQQVTLRCSPISGHKSVSWYQQVLGQGPQFIFQYYEKEERGRGNFPDRFSARQFPNYSSELNVNALLLGDSALYLCASGRQGVLNYEQYFGPGTRLTVT.

Only a few counts were recorded for this clonotype. The chain combines TRBV24-1 with TRBJ2-1; TRBD2 matches 7 bases. The CDR3 has 13 amino acids. With V trimmed by 9 bases and J by 6 bases, 7 bases remained unmatched. Germline loops: CDR1 KGHDR, CDR2 SFDVKD. The CDR3 nucleotides read TGTGCCACCTCCACTAGCGTAAGCAATGAGCAGTTCTTC. Translated, it gives CATSTSVSNEQFF.

This chain joins TRBV10-3 and TRBJ1-2; D gene uncertain. V was clipped by 6 bases and J by 0 bases, with 11 bases between them. Germline CDR1 and CDR2: ENHRY and SYGVKD. This CDR3 contains 14 residues. The CDR3 bases are TGTGCCATCAGCGGACTGCAAGCTAACTATGGCTACACCTTC. It is translated as CAISGLQANYGYTF.

This clonotype has just a few counts. The genes are TRBV5-1 and TRBJ2-6, with 12 bases aligning to TRBD1. Germline V gene lookup returns CDR1 SGHRS and CDR2 YFSETQ. Trimming took 3 bases from V and 3 from J; bases not matched to a gene: 4. CDR3 size: 17 residues. The CDR3 region is CASSSGTGGFGANVLTF. DNA of the CDR3: TGCGCCAGCAGCTCGGGGACAGGGGGCTTTGGGGCCAACGTCCTGACTTTC.

Regarding this clonotype: One end of the junction fails to match germline, which may point to a read error. The chain is built from TRBV7-7 and TRBJ2-1, with D unclear. This CDR3 contains 13 residues. Germline values: CDR1 SSHAT, CDR2 FNYEAQ (reference sequence). CDR3 nucleotide sequence: TGTGCTAGCAGCTTATCCACCGGCGATGAGCAGTTCTTC. Translated: CASSLSTGDEQFF.

There are a few counts of this clonotype. The gene calls are TRBV12-3 or TRBV12-4 and TRBJ2-7; 11 bases align to TRBD1. The CDR3 extends over 15 amino acids. The V and J ends lost 6 bases and 7 bases, in that order; junction bases with no gene match: 11. DNA of the CDR3: TGTGCCAGCAGAACAACCGGGACAGGGGGTAGGGAGCAGTACTTC. This translates into CASRTTGTGGREQYF.

This rearrangement joins TRBV6-7 to TRBJ1-5, with 7 bases lining up with TRBD1. TRBV6-7 is identified as an open reading frame with a role that is uncertain. This CDR3 comprises 16 residues. V lost 6 bases and J lost 0; bases outside the gene matches: 8. This chain's CDR3 is CASRHNRGNSNQPQHF. Written as DNA, the CDR3 is TGTGCCAGCAGACATAACAGGGGAAATAGCAATCAGCCCCAGCATTTT.

The V and J genes are TRBV15 and TRBJ1-4, with unresolved D. This CDR3 spans 13 amino acids. Germline CDR1 LNHNV, CDR2 YYDKDF (reference sequence). The germline V and J ends were trimmed by 6 bases and 3 bases, with 8 bases remaining between them. The chain's CDR3 is CATRRAANEKLFF. For the CDR3, the DNA is TGTGCCACCAGGAGGGCGGCTAATGAAAAACTGTTTTTT.

In DNA form, the CDR3 reads TGCAGTGCCGGGGGGCGGGGGCGCGGTTACGAGCAGTACTTC. Translation gives CSAGGRGRGYEQYF. This chain uses TRBV20-1 with TRBJ2-7; perhaps TRBD2 as D (7 bases). This CDR3 is built from 14 residues. Trimming shortened V by 6 bases and J by 4 bases, and 19 bases separated the two germline ends. Germline CDR1 reads DFQATT; CDR2 reads SNEGSKA (reference sequence).

This chain connects TRBV5-6 to TRBJ2-5; D remains unclear. Germline CDR1 and CDR2: SGHDT and YYEEEE. This CDR3 contains 13 residues. V lost 5 bases, J lost 7 bases, and 15 bases lay in between. DNA for the CDR3: TGTGCCAGCAGTCTCGGCGAGTACGGGACCCAGTACTTC. It specifies CASSLGEYGTQYF.

The V call is TRBV7-2, the J call TRBJ1-2; no clear D gene. Trimming pared 7 bases from V and 0 bases from J, leaving 12 bases between. Germline V gene sequence: CDR1 SGHTA, CDR2 FQGNSA. CDR3 length: 14 residues. The CDR3 DNA follows: TGTGCCAGCACCCTCGGAGATACTAACTATGGCTACACCTTC. It translates to CASTLGDTNYGYTF.

This rearrangement joins TRBV7-2 to TRBJ2-7; 12 nucleotides line up with TRBD2. Trimming at V came to 6 bases and at J to 7 bases, leaving 10 bases not matched to a gene. This CDR3 is built from 15 residues. Germline V CDR1 and CDR2: SGHTA, FQGNSA. The CDR3 DNA is TGTGCCAGCAGTCCAAGGACTAGCGGGATTGGAGAGCAGTACTTC. Its protein is CASSPRTSGIGEQYF.

This chain links TRBV18 with TRBJ1-2; a weak D match, TRBD1 (5 bases). The CDR3 is made up of 14 amino acids. Germline loops: CDR1 KGHSH, CDR2 LQKENI. Trimming removed 2 bases from V and 1 base from J, with 8 bases in between. The CDR3 loop is CASSPGTVNYGYTF. The CDR3 region has the DNA TGTGCCAGCTCACCAGGGACGGTTAACTATGGCTACACCTTC.

This clonotype was recorded once. The rearrangement uses TRBV6-6 and TRBJ1-5, with D uncertain. Per germline, CDR1 MNHNY and CDR2 SVGAGI (reference sequence). The length of the CDR3 is 12 residues. V was shortened by 5 bases and J by 5 bases, with 7 bases between the two germline ends. The CDR3 here is CASSGRDQPQHF. The CDR3 DNA reads as TGTGCCAGCAGTGGACGGGATCAGCCCCAGCATTTT.

V usage is TRBV27 and J usage is TRBJ2-1; weak D call: TRBD1 (5 bases). The CDR3 consists of 12 residues. Trimming shortened V by 6 bases and J by 5 bases, and 8 bases separated the two germline ends. Germline CDR1 is MNHEY and CDR2 is SMNVEV (reference sequence). The CDR3 DNA sequence: TGTGCCAGCAGGCGACAGAACAATGAGCAGTTCTTC. It yields the protein CASRRQNNEQFF.

This clonotype was detected a few times. The chain carries TRBV6-6 and TRBJ1-1; TRBD1 matches 8 bases. With 1 base clipped from V and 1 base from J, the junction kept 2 bases outside the gene matches. The length of the CDR3 is 15 residues. Germline V gene lookup returns CDR1 MNHNY and CDR2 SVGAGI (reference sequence). The CDR3, as DNA: TGTGCCAGCAGTTACTACGGGACAGGGAACACTGAAGCTTTCTTT. Its protein product is CASSYYGTGNTEAFF.

The J gene is TRBJ1-1, the V gene TRBV30; 9 bases map to TRBD1. The CDR3 loop spans 15 amino acids. Trimming took 3 bases from V and 3 from J; bases not matched to a gene: 8. Germline CDR1 GTSNPN, CDR2 SVGIG (reference sequence). The CDR3 loop is CAWRAPDRGYTEAFF. The CDR3 bases are TGTGCCTGGAGGGCTCCAGACAGGGGGTACACTGAAGCTTTCTTT.

This clonotype has a handful of counts. This rearrangement joins TRBV9 to TRBJ1-1; D call uncertain. Germline V lookup: CDR1 SGDLS, CDR2 YYNGEE. The length of the CDR3 is 15 residues. Deletions cut 0 bases from V and 7 bases from J, with 16 bases between. CDR3 nucleotide sequence: TGTGCCAGCAGCGTAGCTCCCCATGGTCGGGTTGAAGCTTTCTTT. Its translation: CASSVAPHGRVEAFF.

This rearrangement joins TRBV27 to TRBJ2-7, with D perhaps TRBD1 (5 bases). Between the trimmed V and J ends, which lost 11 bases and 4 bases, there was a span of 24 bases. The CDR3 spans 15 residues. CDR1 MNHEY and CDR2 SMNVEV come from the germline V gene (reference sequence). The CDR3 loop is CAPTPAPRGTYEQYF. In nucleotides, the CDR3 is TGTGCCCCCACTCCGGCACCAAGGGGAACTTACGAGCAGTACTTC.

The chain links TRBV19 to TRBJ1-1; no reliable D call. This CDR3 has 16 amino acids. The V and J ends lost 1 base and 4 bases respectively, with 16 bases between them. CDR1 and CDR2 (germline): LNHDA, SQIVND (reference sequence). The CDR3 sequence is CASSIVPHSGVTEAFF. The CDR3 DNA sequence: TGTGCCAGTAGTATAGTCCCGCACTCGGGCGTCACTGAAGCTTTCTTT.

The V and J genes are TRBV6-5 and TRBJ2-1, with 8 bases identical to TRBD2. Losses at the gene ends were 5 bases for V and 3 bases for J; bases not matched to a gene: 12. Germline CDR1 reads MNHEY; CDR2 reads SVGAGI. This CDR3 region has 17 residues. Here the CDR3 reads CASSPIWAGTSYNEQFF. The CDR3 coding sequence is TGTGCCAGCAGTCCTATTTGGGCCGGGACTAGCTACAATGAGCAGTTCTTC.